This section outlines one T cell receptor beta chain sequence together with its context. The CDR3 is 12 residues long. V lost 5 bases to trimming and J lost 4 bases, with 8 bases between them. CDR1 and CDR2 (germline): SGHTA, FQGNSA. The thymus was resected at corrective cardiac surgery. The table came from immunoSEQ multiplex PCR; TCRdb's copy has only in-frame clones and leaves some out. There are about 130,000 clones in the sample; over 85% occur only once, and less than 0.03% lies in the top ten. The sample belongs to a study of human thymus T cells. The sequence derives from a boy younger than two with a congenital heart defect but otherwise immunologically healthy. The chain carries TRBV7-2 and TRBJ1-2; no clear D gene. The sample was thymus tissue. The CDR3 bases are TGTGCCAGCAGCCTCTACTCCTATGGCTACACCTTC. It codes for CASSLYSYGYTF.